This T cell receptor beta chain is from a study of identical twins. Study-level points and caveats: One should note that invariant MAIT and iNKT cells could partly confound zero-insertion analyses. The models systematically underestimated how much out-of-frame TCR alpha was shared in monozygotic twins. Insertions were fewer in abundant cord blood beta clonotypes, whereas memory repertoires showed none of this pattern.

TCRdb processed the 5' RACE reads anew with MiXCR; each CDR3 protein has one entry. The sample lists 690,000 or so distinct CDR3 sequences, 8.6% occurring once. Remarks on this clonotype: Its target is not known.

V was cut by 5 bases and J by 1 base, with 14 bases left in between. Germline values: CDR1 MNHNS, CDR2 SASEGT. The CDR3 runs 15 residues. The sample also formed part of further work on yellow fever vaccine responses in identical twins. That source notes: Among the twins, the vaccine T cell response reportedly seemed partly convergent and partly personalized.

The sequence was obtained from a woman under 30 in good health. This chain links TRBV6-1 with TRBJ2-5, with D maybe TRBD1 (6 bases). The source material was PBMCs. The CDR3, as DNA: TGTGCCAGCAGTCTTACAGGGTGGGTCCAAGAGACCCAGTACTTC. Translation gives CASSLTGWVQETQYF.